This T cell receptor beta chain stems from a study of beta chain features in type 1 diabetes. Per the germline V gene, CDR1 is SGHRS and CDR2 is YFSETQ. The CDR3 has 16 amino acids. Trimming cost V 4 bases and J 6 bases; bases outside gene matches: 11. The table lists this clone with a few counts. The sequenced template was cDNA made from the entire isolated RNA. Generated by immunoSEQ multiplex PCR, the TCRdb table keeps only in-frame clones and is missing some. Here the sample spans about 250,000 clones, 11% to 15% being singletons. CD4+ cells of the naive, central memory, regulatory and stem cell-like memory types were sorted via CD45RO/CCR7/CD25/CD127/CD95/CD27. Populations obtained by sorting all exceeded 98% purity.

The rearrangement uses TRBV5-1 and TRBJ2-1; 9 positions agree with TRBD1. This TCR was recovered from a woman aged 40 to 50 in good health. Sequenced sample: naive CD4+ T cells from blood. CDR3 nucleotides: TGCGCCAGCAGCGGAATACAGGGGGCGCTTGCCAATGAGCAGTTCTTC. This codes for CASSGIQGALANEQFF.